These T cell receptor beta chains were read from a single sample in a study of T cells after yellow fever vaccination. TCRdb redid the calling of the 5' RACE reads with MiXCR, one entry per CDR3 protein. The sample lists some 500,000 distinct CDR3 sequences, around an eighth occurring once. The starting material was PBMCs, obtained on the day of the yellow fever booster vaccination. The source is a man aged 25 to 40 who received the YFV17D yellow fever vaccine. Both conserved end residues are part of each CDR3. D genes are given only for firm matches. The size entry is marked missing in some rows and otherwise reads once, few, many or a size class.

d_call cdr3_length j_call v_call clone_size cdr3_nt cdr3_aa
TRBD2 15 TRBJ2-3 TRBV20-1 few TGCAGTGGAGGGCTCCTAGCGGGAGGTGCAGATACGCAGTATTTT CSGGLLAGGADTQYF
TRBD1 16 TRBJ2-7 TRBV14 few TGTGCCAGCAGCCAAGACCCCGGGACAGGGGCCTACGAGCAGTACTTC CASSQDPGTGAYEQYF
. 12 TRBJ2-7 TRBV12-3/TRBV12-4 few TGTGCCAGCAGTTTGCCCCCTCTCGAGCAGTACTTC CASSLPPLEQYF
. 12 TRBJ1-5 TRBV20-1 few TGCAGTGCTTCGGACCGAGATCAGCCCCAGCATTTT CSASDRDQPQHF
. 14 TRBJ1-1 TRBV27 . TGTGCCAGCTGTAGAAGTAGGGGGAACACTGAAGCTTTCTTT CASCRSRGNTEAFF
. 11 TRBJ2-7 TRBV29-1 . TGCAGCGCCGGACAGTCTGTCGAGCAGTACTTC CSAGQSVEQYF
TRBD2 13 TRBJ2-1 TRBV27 . TGTGCCAGCAGTACGGGGGGGAACAATGAGCAGTTCTTC CASSTGGNNEQFF
TRBD1 18 TRBJ2-1 TRBV6-1 few TGTGCCAGCAGTGAAGATCGGGGGACAGGATCTCTCAGAAATGAGCAGTTCTTC CASSEDRGTGSLRNEQFF
. 15 TRBJ2-3 TRBV9 few TGTGCCAGCAGCGGGCTTGGGGATAACACAGATACGCAGTATTTT CASSGLGDNTDTQYF
TRBD2 15 TRBJ2-1 TRBV5-5 few TGTGCCAGCAGTCCTGGTAGCGGGAGGGGAAATGAGCAGTTCTTC CASSPGSGRGNEQFF
. 13 TRBJ1-5 TRBV7-2 . TGTGCCAGCAGCTTATGGGGGAATCAGCCCCAGCATTTT CASSLWGNQPQHF
TRBD1 15 TRBJ2-1 TRBV18 . TGTGCCACCGAACCCAATACAGGGGTCTACAATGAGCAGTTCTTC CATEPNTGVYNEQFF
TRBD2 16 TRBJ2-5 TRBV5-4 few TGTGCCAGCAGCTTGGCGGCTAGCGGGACACAAGAGACCCAGTACTTC CASSLAASGTQETQYF
TRBD1 15 TRBJ2-5 TRBV27 many TGTGCCAGCAGTGCTGGGACAGGTAATGCGGAGACCCAGTACTTC CASSAGTGNAETQYF
TRBD2 15 TRBJ2-5 TRBV3-1 . TGTGCCAGCACCCAATTTGCGGGAGTCCAAGAGACCCAGTACTTC CASTQFAGVQETQYF
. 15 TRBJ1-1 TRBV7-2 few TGTGCCAGCAGCTTAGTGACCAGGGTGGTTACTGAAGCTTTCTTT CASSLVTRVVTEAFF
. 12 TRBJ2-5 TRBV12-3/TRBV12-4 . TGTGCCAGCAGTTCCGGGAGTCAGACCCAGTACTTC CASSSGSQTQYF
TRBD1 13 TRBJ2-3 TRBV5-1 few TGCGCCAGCAGCTCCCACAGGGGGGATACGCAGTATTTT CASSSHRGDTQYF
. 12 TRBJ2-5 TRBV5-1 few TGCGCCAGCAGCTCCGGTTTGAAGACCCAGTACTTC CASSSGLKTQYF
. 14 TRBJ2-3 TRBV20-1 . TGCAGTGCGGGTGGACTATCAGAAGTGGATACGCAGTATTTT CSAGGLSEVDTQYF
. 14 TRBJ2-1 TRBV28 few TGTGCCAGCAGTACACCGGGACAATACAATGAGCAGTTCTTC CASSTPGQYNEQFF
TRBD1 15 TRBJ2-3 TRBV5-1 many TGCGCCAGCACCCTGATGGGGACAGCGGCAGATACGCAGTATTTT CASTLMGTAADTQYF
. 15 TRBJ1-1 TRBV7-2 . TGTGCCAGCAGCCGATTCGGGGCGCAGAACACTGAAGCTTTCTTT CASSRFGAQNTEAFF
. 14 TRBJ2-7 TRBV7-2 few TGTGCCAGCAGCTTCTTTGACGGGTCCTACGAGCAGTACTTC CASSFFDGSYEQYF
. 12 TRBJ2-5 TRBV9 . TGTGCCAGCAGCGCTAGGGAAGAGACCCAGTACTTC CASSAREETQYF
. 14 TRBJ1-1 TRBV29-1 few TGCAGCGTTAAGGACAGTTGGATGAACACTGAAGCTTTCTTT CSVKDSWMNTEAFF